One sample yielded the 18 T cell receptor beta chains listed below, sequenced in a study of CD8+CD57+ T cells in acquired aplastic anemia. TCR beta VDJ and CDR3 were profiled, and genomic DNA was the template. One entry per CDR3 protein results from TCRdb running MiXCR on the reads. The sample yields just over 400,000 distinct CDR3 sequences, 65% to 75% seen once. The material sequenced was sorted CD4+, CD8+, or CD8+CD57+ T cells (not recorded which) from PBMCs. The receptors originated from a human donor in good health, serving as a control.

The chain employs TRBV7-3 and TRBJ2-1; possibly TRBD1 or TRBD2 for D (6 bases each). The CDR3 extends over 15 amino acids. Trimming pared 5 bases from V and 4 bases from J, leaving 15 bases between. Germline V gene data show CDR1 as SGHTA and CDR2 as FQGTGA. The CDR3 here is CASSPTRGGYNEQFF. In DNA form, the CDR3 reads TGTGCCAGCAGCCCTACTCGAGGGGGGTACAATGAGCAGTTCTTC.

Turning to this clonotype: No conserved phenylalanine or tryptophan is present at the end of the CDR3, so a read error is the likely explanation. The DNA is left out, because the CDR3 cannot be placed on it with certainty; the CDR3 is given as TCRdb lists it. The CDR3 is CASSGRDGSPSQD. The chain couples TRBV7-9 to TRBJ1-6. The germline V gene encodes CDR1 SEHNR and CDR2 FQNEAQ (reference sequence). Counting both end residues, the CDR3 totals 13 amino acids.

The genes are TRBV5-1 and TRBJ2-3; 7 bases match TRBD1. CDR1 is SGHRS and CDR2 is YFSETQ in the germline V gene. This CDR3 is built from 17 residues. The junction had 15 bases not matched to a gene; V was cut back by 6 bases and J by 2 bases. The CDR3 reads CASTWTGGDTLTDTQYF. The CDR3 nucleotides read TGCGCCAGCACCTGGACAGGTGGGGATACACTCACAGATACGCAGTATTTT.

The rearrangement joins TRBV20-1 to TRBJ2-1, with 11 bases that match TRBD2. CDR1 and CDR2 (germline): DFQATT, SNEGSKA (reference sequence). There are 15 residues in the CDR3. V lost 5 bases to trimming and J lost 4 bases; unmatched junction nucleotides: 7. The CDR3 DNA follows: TGCAGTGCTGGGGTGGCTAGCGGGGGGTACAATGAGCAGTTCTTC. It yields the protein CSAGVASGGYNEQFF.

The J gene is TRBJ2-3, the V gene TRBV7-9; no clear D. The CDR3 has 21 amino acids. V was cut by 7 bases and J by 0 bases, with 32 bases left in between. The germline CDR1 and CDR2 sequences are SEHNR and FQNEAQ (reference sequence). The CDR3 protein is CASTVSQDLPRPPLSTDTQYF. The CDR3 DNA follows: TGTGCCAGCACGGTCAGCCAAGATCTACCCCGGCCCCCTCTAAGCACAGATACGCAGTATTTT. Together with reference TRBV7-9 and TRBJ2-3, the CDR3 gives the full variable domain: DTGVSQNPRHKITKRGQNVTFRCDPISEHNRLYWYRQTLGQGPEFLTYFQNEAQLEKSRLLSDRFSAERPKGSFSTLEIQRTEQGDSAMYLCASTVSQDLPRPPLSTDTQYFGPGTRLTVL.

This sequence joins TRBV12-3 or TRBV12-4 and TRBJ1-2, with 9 bases that match TRBD1. V gave up 9 bases and J gave up 6 bases; unmatched junction bases: 11. The CDR3 covers 14 residues. The CDR3 loop reads CASAGSNRGHGYTF. Written as DNA, the CDR3 is TGTGCCAGTGCCGGCTCGAACAGGGGGCATGGCTACACCTTC.

On this clonotype itself: Mismatch with germline at one junction end may stem from a read error. The chain has TRBV9 and TRBJ1-4; tentative D call: TRBD1 (5 bases). The CDR3 totals 14 residues. Germline V gene data show CDR1 as SGDLS and CDR2 as YYNGEE. CDR3 residues: CASSREGKDEPLLF. The DNA for the CDR3 is TGTGCCAGCAGTCGCGAGGGGAAGGATGAACCACTGCTTTTT.

The V and J genes are TRBV24-1 and TRBJ2-5, with no clear D. Per germline, CDR1 KGHDR and CDR2 SFDVKD. V dropped 3 bases and J dropped 2 bases, with 9 bases sitting between them. This CDR3 has 14 amino acids. CDR3 bases: TGTGCCACCAGTGATAGCACTGGGCAAGAGACCCAGTACTTC. Amino acid sequence: CATSDSTGQETQYF.

The chain combines TRBV15 with TRBJ1-6; D unresolved. The V gene lost 8 bases and the J gene lost 0 bases, with 8 bases spanning the gap. In germline, CDR1 is LNHNV, CDR2 YYDKDF (reference sequence). The CDR3 runs to 14 residues. CDR3 DNA sequence: TGTGCCACCGGCCCTCGCTCCTATAATTCACCCCTCCACTTT. Its protein product is CATGPRSYNSPLHF.

The rearrangement links TRBV7-3 to TRBJ2-3; D uncertain. The DNA end is a closer match to TRBJ1-5, so the J assignment may be wrong. The CDR3 covers 14 residues. Germline CDR1 SGHTA, CDR2 FQGTGA. This chain's CDR3 is CASSLDREGVNQHF. The CDR3 DNA sequence: TGTGCCAGCAGCTTAGACCGAGAGGGAGTTAATCAGCATTTT.

The rearrangement uses TRBV9 and TRBJ2-3; D gene unclear. Looked up from germline, CDR1 is SGDLS and CDR2 is YYNGEE. CDR3 length equals 15 residues. The germline V and J ends were trimmed by 4 bases and 4 bases, with 16 bases remaining between them. CDR3 coding DNA: TGTGCCAGCAGCTACTATACGGGCGCAGCAGATACGCAGTATTTT. Translating it yields CASSYYTGAADTQYF.

V and J are TRBV20-1 and TRBJ2-1, with a weak D call TRBD1 (5 bases). This CDR3 is 14 amino acids long. Germline V gene data show CDR1 as DFQATT and CDR2 as SNEGSKA (reference sequence). The V and J ends lost 1 base and 8 bases respectively, with 15 bases between them. CDR3 nucleotides: TGCAGTGCTAGAGCTGGAGACAGAGTCTATGAGCAGTTCTTC. Translation gives CSARAGDRVYEQFF.

Only a few counts were recorded for this clonotype. The junction departs from germline at one end; a sequencing error may be responsible. The rearrangement uses TRBV7-2 and TRBJ1-2; TRBD1 might be the D (5 bases). The germline V gene has CDR1 SGHTA and CDR2 FQGNSA. The CDR3 totals 15 residues. CDR3 nucleotides: TGTGCCGGCAGCTTGCGGGACTTTCTTAACTATGGCTACACCTTC. It yields the protein CAGSLRDFLNYGYTF.

As concerns this clonotype: A much bigger clone sits one base away, suggesting this may be a read error. This chain links TRBV4-3 with TRBJ1-1, with D perhaps matching TRBD1 (6 bases). CDR1 is LGHNA, CDR2 YSLEER, per germline. This CDR3 has 15 residues. The CDR3 here is CASSQEGGAHTEALF. The CDR3 DNA follows: TGCGCCAGCAGCCAAGAGGGGGGGGCCCACACTGAAGCTCTCTTT.

The genes are TRBV12-3 or TRBV12-4 and TRBJ2-5; possible D gene TRBD2, 6 bases. V lost 7 bases to trimming and J lost 5 bases, with 11 bases between them. The CDR3 spans 12 residues. The CDR3 here is CASTLGGETQYF. The CDR3 DNA reads as TGTGCCAGCACACTGGGAGGCGAGACCCAGTACTTC.

A remark on this clonotype: One end of the junction is discordant with germline, which a read error may explain. The chain carries TRBV2 and TRBJ2-5; D is possibly TRBD1 (6 bases). Germline-derived CDR1 and CDR2 are SNHLY and FYNNEI. This CDR3 is built from 13 residues. The CDR3: CASRGLVRGNQYF. DNA of the CDR3: TGTGCTAGCAGGGGCCTGGTCCGAGGGAACCAGTACTTC. Full variable domain (rest looked up from reference TRBV2 and TRBJ2-5): EPEVTQTPSHQVTQMGQEVILRCVPISNHLYFYWYRQILGQKVEFLVSFYNNEISEKSEIFDDQFSVERPDGSNFTLKIRSTKLEDSAMYFCASRGLVRGNQYFGPGTRLLVL.

V is TRBV20-1 and J is TRBJ2-3; perhaps TRBD1 as D (6 bases). The germline V and J ends were trimmed by 5 bases and 4 bases, with 25 bases remaining between them. This CDR3 contains 17 residues. Germline values: CDR1 DFQATT, CDR2 SNEGSKA (reference sequence). CDR3 amino acids: CSADYIMQGQGADTQYF. DNA for the CDR3: TGCAGTGCTGACTATATTATGCAGGGACAAGGAGCAGATACGCAGTATTTT.

At least ten counts were recorded for this clonotype. In DNA form, the CDR3 reads TGTGCCAGCAGTGGGGCGTCCCGCACAGATACGCAGTATTTT. Its translation: CASSGASRTDTQYF. This chain connects TRBV2 to TRBJ2-3; D remains ambiguous. V was trimmed by 4 bases and J by 1 base, leaving 9 bases between them. Germline lookup yields CDR1 SNHLY and CDR2 FYNNEI. This CDR3 is 14 amino acids long.